This TCR beta chain was retrieved from a study of regulatory T cells in long-lasting Graves disease. Study-wide findings and caveats: Relative to new patients (roughly 1,000), persistent patients exhibited greater sharing of public clonotypes (about 3,000).

Combining iRepertoire HTBI primers with Arm-PCR of CDR3 regions, the authors built TCR beta libraries. One entry per CDR3 protein, called by TCRdb with MiXCR from the multiplex PCR reads. The sample lists 400,000 to 500,000 distinct CDR3 sequences, around 21% seen once, with about 8.3% in the top ten. For this clonotype: Antigen unknown.

This CDR3 is built from 17 residues. From germline, CDR1 is SGHRS and CDR2 YFSETQ. J was trimmed by 2 bases and V by 0 bases; bases with no gene match: 7. Sample time point: persistent/refractory GD, antithyroid drugs over 5 years with positive TRAb. PBMCs provided the RNA from which the TCR library was made. The TCR originated in a female donor with Graves disease. V is TRBV5-1 and J is TRBJ2-7; 11 bases map to TRBD1. The sample in question was peripheral blood mononuclear cells (PBMCs), obtained when the disease was refractory, from a patient treated with antithyroid drugs. This CDR3 is CASSLVSQDRGPYEQYF. CDR3 bases: TGCGCCAGCAGCTTGGTTTCTCAGGACAGGGGGCCCTACGAGCAGTACTTC.